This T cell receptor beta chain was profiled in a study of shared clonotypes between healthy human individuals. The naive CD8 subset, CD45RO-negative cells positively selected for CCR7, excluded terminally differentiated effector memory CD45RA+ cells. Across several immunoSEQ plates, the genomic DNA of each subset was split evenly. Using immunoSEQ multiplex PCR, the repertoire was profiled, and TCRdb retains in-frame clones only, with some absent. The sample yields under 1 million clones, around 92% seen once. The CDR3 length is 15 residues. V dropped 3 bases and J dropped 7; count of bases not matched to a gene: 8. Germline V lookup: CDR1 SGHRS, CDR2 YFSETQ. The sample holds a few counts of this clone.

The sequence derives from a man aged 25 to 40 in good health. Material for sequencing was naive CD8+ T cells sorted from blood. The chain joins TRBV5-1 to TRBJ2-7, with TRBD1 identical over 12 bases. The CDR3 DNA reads TGCGCCAGCAGCTGGTTGGGGACAGGGGGCGATGAGCAGTACTTC. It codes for CASSWLGTGGDEQYF. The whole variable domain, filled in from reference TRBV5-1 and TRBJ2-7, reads KAGVTQTPRYLIKTRGQQVTLSCSPISGHRSVSWYQQTPGQGLQFLFEYFSETQRNKGNFPGRFSGRQFSNSRSEMNVSTLELGDSALYLCASSWLGTGGDEQYFGPGTRLTVT.